This entry features one T cell receptor (beta chain) sequence. The sample belongs to a study of cytomegalovirus exposure and HLA in healthy donors. This CDR3 has 14 residues. CDR1 and CDR2 from the germline V gene are MNHEY and SMNVEV (reference sequence). V gave up 6 bases and J gave up 0 bases, with 9 bases separating them. PCR was performed using 60 Vbeta and 13 Jbeta primers. Profiled with immunoSEQ multiplex PCR; TCRdb holds only in-frame clones, not every one. The sample carries 95,000 to 150,000 clones, roughly 73% recorded once. The receptor was derived from a man aged 55 to 69 in good health and CMV-seropositive. The sample taken for sequencing was PBMCs. The rearrangement links TRBV27 to TRBJ2-4; possible D gene TRBD1, 6 bases. The CDR3 is CASRDSLAKNIQYF. The CDR3 DNA reads as TGTGCCAGCAGGGACAGTTTAGCCAAAAACATTCAGTACTTC.